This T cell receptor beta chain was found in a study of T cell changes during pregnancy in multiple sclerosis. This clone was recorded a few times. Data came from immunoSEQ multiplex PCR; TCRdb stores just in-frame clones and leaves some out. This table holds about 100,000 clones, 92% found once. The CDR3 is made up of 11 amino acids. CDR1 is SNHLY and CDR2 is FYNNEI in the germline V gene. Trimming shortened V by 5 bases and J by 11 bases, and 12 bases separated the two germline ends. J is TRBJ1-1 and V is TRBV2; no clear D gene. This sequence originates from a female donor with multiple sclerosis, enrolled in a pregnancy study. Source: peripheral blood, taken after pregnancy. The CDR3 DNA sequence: TGTGCCAGCAGTAGGATGGGCGTGGCTTTCTTT. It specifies CASSRMGVAFF.